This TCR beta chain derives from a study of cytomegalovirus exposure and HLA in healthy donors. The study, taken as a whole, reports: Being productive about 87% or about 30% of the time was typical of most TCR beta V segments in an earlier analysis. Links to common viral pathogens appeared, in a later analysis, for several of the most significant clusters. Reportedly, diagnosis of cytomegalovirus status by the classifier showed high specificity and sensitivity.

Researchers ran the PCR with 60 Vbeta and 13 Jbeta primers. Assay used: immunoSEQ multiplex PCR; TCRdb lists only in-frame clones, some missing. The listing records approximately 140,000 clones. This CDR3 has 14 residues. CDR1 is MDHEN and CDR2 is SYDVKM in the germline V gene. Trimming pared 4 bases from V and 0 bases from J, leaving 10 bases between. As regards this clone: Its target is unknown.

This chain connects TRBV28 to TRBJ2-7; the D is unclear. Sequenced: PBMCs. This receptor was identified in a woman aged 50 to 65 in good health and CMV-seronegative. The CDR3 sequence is CASSSTASSYEQYF. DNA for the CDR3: TGTGCCAGCAGTTCAACCGCTAGCTCCTACGAGCAGTACTTC.